A selection of T cell receptor beta chains follows, all from one sample in a study of STAT5B mutations in CD4+ large granular lymphocyte leukemia. Libraries were prepared by immunoSEQ multiplex PCR; TCRdb keeps only in-frame clonotypes and omits some of them. The sample shows about 1,100 clones, approximately 70% of them seen only once. Sequenced: PBMCs. These receptors came from a man aged 60-69 years with CD4+ T-cell large granular lymphocyte leukemia. The CDR3 runs from the conserved cysteine through the conserved F or W. D genes are given only for firm matches. Size values are once, few and many counts, or a class for expanded clones, and some rows have none.

>-|-|TRBJ2-3|TRBV11-1
CASSSLSTDTQYF
TGTGCCAGCAGCTCCCTTAGCACAGATACGCAGTATTTT
>TRBD1|-|TRBJ1-3|TRBV9
CASSGPTGTGNTIYF
TGTGCCAGCAGCGGGCCGACAGGGACAGGAAACACCATATATTTT
>-|-|TRBJ2-7|TRBV5-4
CASSPDSYEQYF
TGTGCCAGCAGCCCGGACAGCTACGAGCAGTACTTC
>-|-|TRBJ1-4|TRBV7-9
CASSLTSGARSEKLFF
TGTGCCAGCAGCTTGACTTCGGGGGCGCGAAGTGAAAAACTGTTTTTT
>-|-|TRBJ1-4|TRBV6-6
CASSRDGTNEKLFF
TGTGCCAGCAGCCGCGACGGGACTAATGAAAAACTGTTTTTT
>-|-|TRBJ1-3|TRBV4-2
CASSQDRPRISGNTIYF
TGTGCCAGCAGCCAAGATCGTCCTCGTATCTCTGGAAACACCATATATTTT
>-|-|TRBJ1-1|TRBV2
CASSLGEAFF
TGTGCCAGCAGCCTGGGGGAAGCTTTCTTT
>TRBD2|-|TRBJ2-3|TRBV27
CASSLVSGASTDTQYF
TGTGCCAGCAGTTTGGTCAGCGGGGCTAGCACAGATACGCAGTATTTT
>TRBD1|-|TRBJ2-6|TRBV15
CATSRAGTGFSGANVLTF
TGTGCCACCAGCAGAGCCGGGACAGGGTTTTCTGGGGCCAACGTCCTGACTTTC
>-|-|TRBJ1-1|TRBV5-4
CASSFQGGNTEAFF
TGTGCCAGCAGCTTCCAGGGAGGGAACACTGAAGCTTTCTTT
>-|-|TRBJ1-5|TRBV28
CASRSTGNQPQHF
TGTGCCAGCAGATCTACAGGGAATCAGCCCCAGCATTTT
>-|once|TRBJ1-2|TRBV6-5
CASSSLLTGMADGYTF
TGTGCCAGCAGTTCCCTCCTGACGGGGATGGCAGATGGCTACACCTTC
>TRBD1|-|TRBJ2-7|TRBV4-1
CASSQDQAGQVYEQYF
TGCGCCAGCAGCCAAGATCAGGCGGGACAGGTCTACGAGCAGTACTTC
>-|-|TRBJ2-7|TRBV5-1
CASRLGPEQYF
TGCGCCAGCAGGCTGGGGCCAGAGCAGTACTTC
>-|-|TRBJ2-2|TRBV5-1
CASSSEAGGELFF
TGCGCCAGCAGCTCGGAGGCAGGAGGGGAGCTGTTTTTT
>-|once|TRBJ1-1|TRBV13
CASSRPPGRGWNTEAFF
TGTGCCAGCAGCCGCCCACCCGGGCGGGGTTGGAACACTGAAGCTTTCTTT
>-|few|TRBJ1-5|TRBV6-6
CASSLREGQPQHF
TGTGCCAGCAGTCTCAGGGAAGGTCAGCCCCAGCATTTT
>-|-|TRBJ2-1|TRBV6-4
CASSDSAEGRQFF
TGTGCCAGCAGTGACTCGGCTGAAGGGAGGCAGTTCTTC
>-|-|TRBJ2-7|TRBV4-3
CASSQEEGDEQYF
TGCGCCAGCAGCCAAGAGGAGGGTGACGAGCAGTACTTC
>-|-|TRBJ1-2|TRBV2
CASSEGPLNGRGYTF
TGTGCCAGCAGTGAAGGTCCGCTAAATGGTAGGGGCTACACCTTC
>TRBD1|-|TRBJ1-2|TRBV6-5
CASSHQGGHEGYTF
TGTGCCAGCAGTCACCAGGGGGGGCATGAAGGCTACACCTTC
>-|-|TRBJ2-7|TRBV7-6
CASSFGTPYEQYF
TGTGCCAGCAGCTTCGGGACTCCCTACGAGCAGTACTTC
>-|once|TRBJ1-2|TRBV5-6
CASSLGAQGINYGYTF
TGTGCCAGCAGCTTGGGGGCCCAAGGAATTAACTATGGCTACACCTTC
>-|-|TRBJ2-1|TRBV4-3
CASSQGSGDYEQFF
TGCGCCAGCAGCCAAGGGTCCGGAGATTATGAGCAGTTCTTC
>-|-|TRBJ2-3|TRBV9
CASSAWGSGDTQYF
TGTGCCAGCAGCGCATGGGGCTCCGGGGATACGCAGTATTTT
>TRBD1|-|TRBJ1-1|TRBV4-2
CASSQDPLGDRGWGTEAFF
TGTGCCAGCAGCCAAGATCCGCTCGGGGACAGGGGATGGGGCACTGAAGCTTTCTTT
>-|-|TRBJ1-6|TRBV6-4
CASSDSGRSPLHF
TGTGCCAGCAGTGACTCGGGACGTTCACCCCTCCACTTT
>TRBD2|few|TRBJ2-1|TRBV4-3
CASSQEGLAGGNEQFF
TGCGCCAGCAGCCAAGAAGGGCTAGCGGGGGGCAATGAGCAGTTCTTC
>TRBD1|-|TRBJ1-1|TRBV6-5
CASIGQGDEAFF
TGTGCCAGCATCGGACAGGGGGATGAAGCTTTCTTT
>TRBD2|-|TRBJ2-1|TRBV4-3
CASSLNLAGAPDEQFF
TGCGCCAGCAGCCTCAACCTAGCGGGGGCTCCGGATGAGCAGTTCTTC
>-|-|TRBJ1-1|TRBV28
CASSLWGATEAFF
TGTGCCAGCTCCCTCTGGGGAGCCACTGAAGCTTTCTTT
>-|few|TRBJ2-7|TRBV30
CAWSVGHPYEQYF
TGTGCCTGGAGTGTAGGGCACCCCTACGAGCAGTACTTC
>-|-|TRBJ1-1|TRBV20-1
CSARYAEEAFF
TGCAGTGCTAGGTACGCAGAAGAGGCTTTCTTT
>TRBD2|few|TRBJ2-7|TRBV7-2
CASSLGGGISYEQYF
TGTGCCAGCAGCTTGGGCGGGGGGATCTCCTACGAGCAGTACTTC
>-|-|TRBJ1-5|TRBV14
CASSRIGRQPNQPQHF
TGTGCCAGCAGCCGAATAGGGCGTCAGCCCAATCAGCCCCAGCATTTT
>-|-|TRBJ1-1|TRBV4-2
CASSQGQSLNTEAFF
TGTGCCAGCAGCCAAGGACAGTCCCTGAACACTGAAGCTTTCTTT
>-|few|TRBJ1-6|TRBV5-4
CASSREGDGSPLHF
TGTGCCAGCAGCCGAGAAGGGGATGGTTCACCCCTCCACTTT
>TRBD1|-|TRBJ2-5|TRBV13
CASSWVYRGPETQYF
TGTGCCAGCAGTTGGGTATACAGGGGCCCAGAGACCCAGTACTTC
>-|once|TRBJ2-2|TRBV7-8
CASSLRDVGAGELFF
TGTGCCAGCAGCTTACGGGATGTGGGCGCCGGGGAGCTGTTTTTT
>-|-|TRBJ2-3|TRBV7-8
CASIRVGYSTDTQYF
TGTGCCAGCATCCGGGTTGGCTATAGCACAGATACGCAGTATTTT
>-|few|TRBJ1-2|TRBV5-1
CASSLKGDPTNYGYTF
TGCGCCAGCAGCTTGAAAGGGGACCCTACTAACTATGGCTACACCTTC
>TRBD1|-|TRBJ2-7|TRBV7-2
CASRLTTGAYEQYF
TGTGCCAGCAGACTCACGACAGGGGCCTACGAGCAGTACTTC
>-|-|TRBJ1-2|TRBV7-9
CASDGTPHYGYTF
TGTGCCTCGGACGGTACCCCCCACTATGGCTACACCTTC
>-|-|TRBJ2-3|TRBV28
CASSFIASGTDTQYF
TGTGCCAGCAGTTTTATTGCTAGCGGCACAGATACGCAGTATTTT
>TRBD1|-|TRBJ2-7|TRBV6-6
CASSPRDRGPYEQYF
TGTGCCAGCAGCCCACGAGACAGGGGCCCCTACGAGCAGTACTTC
>TRBD2|once|TRBJ2-5|TRBV11-2
CASSVGTSEETQYF
TGTGCCAGCAGCGTCGGGACTAGCGAAGAGACCCAGTACTTC
>TRBD1|-|TRBJ1-5|TRBV28
CASSRDRGYQPQHF
TGTGCCAGCAGCCGGGACAGGGGATACCAGCCCCAGCATTTT
>TRBD2|-|TRBJ2-3|TRBV5-6
CASSFQYLTSGGDTQYF
TGTGCCAGCAGCTTCCAATATCTAACTAGCGGGGGGGATACGCAGTATTTT
>TRBD2|-|TRBJ2-5|TRBV9
CASSEAGSGGPQETQYF
TGTGCCAGCAGCGAGGCGGGCAGCGGGGGGCCGCAGGAGACCCAGTACTTC
>-|-|TRBJ2-1|TRBV5-4
CASSDPGGGYEQFF
TGTGCCAGCAGCGACCCGGGGGGCGGGTATGAGCAGTTCTTC
>-|once|TRBJ2-7|TRBV11-2
CASSLDLGYEQYF
TGTGCCAGCAGCTTAGATCTCGGCTACGAGCAGTACTTC